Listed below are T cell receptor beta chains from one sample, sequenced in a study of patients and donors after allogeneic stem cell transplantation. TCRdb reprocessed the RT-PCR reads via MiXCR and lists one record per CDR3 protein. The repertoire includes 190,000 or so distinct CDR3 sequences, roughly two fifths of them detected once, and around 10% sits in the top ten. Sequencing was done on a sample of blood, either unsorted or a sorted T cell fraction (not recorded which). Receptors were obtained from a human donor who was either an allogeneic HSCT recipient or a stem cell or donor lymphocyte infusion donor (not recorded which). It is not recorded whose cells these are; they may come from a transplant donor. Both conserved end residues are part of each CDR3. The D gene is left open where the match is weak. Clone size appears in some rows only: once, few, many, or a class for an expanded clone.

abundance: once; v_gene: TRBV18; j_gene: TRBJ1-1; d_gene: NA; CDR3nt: TGTGCCAGCTCACGGGCCGGGAACACTGAAGCTTTCTTT; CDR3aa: CASSRAGNTEAFF
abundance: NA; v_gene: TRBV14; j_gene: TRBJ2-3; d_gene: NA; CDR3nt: TGTGCCAGCAGCCAAGGGGGCCTTCACACAGATACGCAGTATTTT; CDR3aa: CASSQGGLHTDTQYF
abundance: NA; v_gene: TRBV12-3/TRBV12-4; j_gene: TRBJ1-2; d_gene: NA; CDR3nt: TGTGCCAGCAGTTTGTCAGGGCCCCCCACTAACTATGGCTACACCTTC; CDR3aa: CASSLSGPPTNYGYTF
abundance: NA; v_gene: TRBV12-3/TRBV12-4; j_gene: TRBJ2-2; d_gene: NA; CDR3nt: TGTGCCAGCAGTTACCGCCGATCAGGGATTCCGACCGGGGAGCTGTTTTTT; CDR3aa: CASSYRRSGIPTGELFF
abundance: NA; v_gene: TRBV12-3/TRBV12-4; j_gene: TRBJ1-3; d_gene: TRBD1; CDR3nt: TGTGCCAGCAGTCGACAGGGTTCCTCTGGAAACACCATATATTTT; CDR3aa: CASSRQGSSGNTIYF
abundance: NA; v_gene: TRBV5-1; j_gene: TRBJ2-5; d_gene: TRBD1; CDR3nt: TGCGCCAGCAGCTTGGCCTCGGGACAGGGGCGGGGGACCCAGTACTTC; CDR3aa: CASSLASGQGRGTQYF
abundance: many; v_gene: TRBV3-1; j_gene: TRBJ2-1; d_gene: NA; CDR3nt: TGTGCCAGCAGCCAAGATAAGCTCGTTCGGGGCAATGAGCAGTTCTTC; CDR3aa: CASSQDKLVRGNEQFF
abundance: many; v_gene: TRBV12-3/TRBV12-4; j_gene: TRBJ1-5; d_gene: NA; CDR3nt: TGTGCCAGCCAGGACGGGAATCAGCCCCAGCATTTT; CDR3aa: CASQDGNQPQHF
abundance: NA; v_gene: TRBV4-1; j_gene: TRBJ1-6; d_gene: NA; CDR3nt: TGCGCCAGCAGCCAAGCAGGGCCCTACACCCTCCACTTT; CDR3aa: CASSQAGPYTLHF
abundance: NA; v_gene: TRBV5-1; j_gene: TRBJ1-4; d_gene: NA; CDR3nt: TGCGCCAGCACCTACGAGGGGGTCGCTAATGAAAAACTGTTTTTT; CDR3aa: CASTYEGVANEKLFF
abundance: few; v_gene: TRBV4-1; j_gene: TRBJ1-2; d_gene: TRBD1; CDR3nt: TGCGCCAGCAGCCAAAGATGGGACAGCAACTATGGCTACACCTTC; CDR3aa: CASSQRWDSNYGYTF
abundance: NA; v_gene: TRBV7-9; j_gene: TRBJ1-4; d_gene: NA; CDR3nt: TGTGCCAGCAGCTTATTTCGGGGAAATGAAAAACTGTTTTTT; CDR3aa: CASSLFRGNEKLFF
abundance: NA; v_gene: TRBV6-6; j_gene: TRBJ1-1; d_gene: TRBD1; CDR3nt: TGTGCCAGCAGCTACACGGGACAGCCGAACACTGAAGCTTTCTTT; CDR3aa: CASSYTGQPNTEAFF
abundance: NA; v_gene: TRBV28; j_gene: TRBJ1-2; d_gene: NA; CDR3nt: TGTGCCAGCGGGATTCTTAACTATGGCTACACCTTC; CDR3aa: CASGILNYGYTF
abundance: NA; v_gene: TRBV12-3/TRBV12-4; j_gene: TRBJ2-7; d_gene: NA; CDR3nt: TGTGCCAGCAGTTTAAGGTGGGGCTCCTACGAGCAGTACTTC; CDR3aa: CASSLRWGSYEQYF
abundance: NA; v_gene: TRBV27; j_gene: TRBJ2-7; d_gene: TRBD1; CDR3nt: TGTGCCAGCAGTTTCCGATCAACCGGGACAGCATACGAGCAGTACTTC; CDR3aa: CASSFRSTGTAYEQYF
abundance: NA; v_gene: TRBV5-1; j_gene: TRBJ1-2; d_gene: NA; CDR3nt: TGCGCCAGCAGCTTGCTATCCACCACAGGGCTTAGGGCCTATGGCTACACCTTC; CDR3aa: CASSLLSTTGLRAYGYTF
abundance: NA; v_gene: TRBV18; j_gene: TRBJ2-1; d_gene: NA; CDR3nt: TGTGCCAGCTCACCATCCGGGATATTACAATTGGAGCAGTTCTTC; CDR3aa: CASSPSGILQLEQFF
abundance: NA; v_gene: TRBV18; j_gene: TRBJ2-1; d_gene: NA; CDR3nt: TGTGCCAGCTCACCACTCGTTCGGGGGAACTACAATGAGCAGTTCTTC; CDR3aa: CASSPLVRGNYNEQFF
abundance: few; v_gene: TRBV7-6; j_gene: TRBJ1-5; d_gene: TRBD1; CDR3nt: TGTGCCAGCAGCGAAGACAGGGACCAGCCCCAGCATTTT; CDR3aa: CASSEDRDQPQHF
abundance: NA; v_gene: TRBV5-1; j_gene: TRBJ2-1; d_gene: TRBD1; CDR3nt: TGCGCCAGCAGCCGTGGACAGGCGAACAATGAGCAGTTCTTC; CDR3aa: CASSRGQANNEQFF
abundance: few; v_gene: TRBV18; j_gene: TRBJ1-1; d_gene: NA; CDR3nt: TGTGCCAGCTCACCAAGGGTGAACACTGAAGCTTTCTTT; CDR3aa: CASSPRVNTEAFF
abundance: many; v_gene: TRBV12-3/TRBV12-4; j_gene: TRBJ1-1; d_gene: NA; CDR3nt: TGTGCCAGCAGTTTCAGGAACACTGAAGCTTTCTTT; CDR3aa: CASSFRNTEAFF
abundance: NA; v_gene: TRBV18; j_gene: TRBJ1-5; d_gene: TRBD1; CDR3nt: TGTGCCAGCTCACTCGGGACAGGGCGGGAGCCCCAGCATTTT; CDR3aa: CASSLGTGREPQHF
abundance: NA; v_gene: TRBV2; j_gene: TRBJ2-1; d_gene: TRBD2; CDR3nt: TGTGCCAGCACCGATAGCGGGGGGGCCACCTACAATGAGCAGTTCTTC; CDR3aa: CASTDSGGATYNEQFF
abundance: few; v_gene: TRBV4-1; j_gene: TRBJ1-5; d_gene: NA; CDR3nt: TGCGCCAGCAGCCGTGCCCGGGACCAGCCCCAGCATTTT; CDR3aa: CASSRARDQPQHF
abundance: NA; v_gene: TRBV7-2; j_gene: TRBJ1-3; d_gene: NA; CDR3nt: TGTGCCAGCAGCTTAGACAGTCGGCGGACCATATATTTT; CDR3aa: CASSLDSRRTIYF
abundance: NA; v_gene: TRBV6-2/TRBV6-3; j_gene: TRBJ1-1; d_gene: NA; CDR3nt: TGTGCCAGCAGTCATAACAGGGTAACTGAAGCTTTCTTT; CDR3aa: CASSHNRVTEAFF
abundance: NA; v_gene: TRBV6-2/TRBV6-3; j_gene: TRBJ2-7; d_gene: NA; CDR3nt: TGTGCCAGCAGCCCAGCGGGTAACTCCTACGAGCAGTACTTC; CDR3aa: CASSPAGNSYEQYF
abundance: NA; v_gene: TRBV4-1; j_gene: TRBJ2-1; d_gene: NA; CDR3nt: TGCGCCAGTAGCCAAATACAGGGAGGCAACAATGAGCAGTTCTTC; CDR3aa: CASSQIQGGNNEQFF
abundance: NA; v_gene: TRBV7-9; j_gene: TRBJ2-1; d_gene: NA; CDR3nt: TGTGCCAGCAGCCCCCTCGGCCTAACCTCCTACAATGAGCAGTTCTTC; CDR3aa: CASSPLGLTSYNEQFF
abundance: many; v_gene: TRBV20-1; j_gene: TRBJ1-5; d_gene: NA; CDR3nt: TGCAGTGCTAGAGGCGATAGCAATCAGCCCCAGCATTTT; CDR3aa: CSARGDSNQPQHF
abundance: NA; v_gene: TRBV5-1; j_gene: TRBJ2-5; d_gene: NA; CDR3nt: TGCGCCAGCAGCTTGAGCCCAGGGAGCCAAGAGACCCAGTACTTC; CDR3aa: CASSLSPGSQETQYF
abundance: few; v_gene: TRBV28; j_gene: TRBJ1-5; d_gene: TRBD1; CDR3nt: TGTGCCAGCAGCCCTACAGGGGTACGACAGCCCCAGCATTTT; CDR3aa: CASSPTGVRQPQHF
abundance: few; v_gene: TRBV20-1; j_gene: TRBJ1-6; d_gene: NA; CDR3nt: TGCAGTGCGGCCCGGGAGCGTAATTCACCCCTCCACTTT; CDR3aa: CSAARERNSPLHF
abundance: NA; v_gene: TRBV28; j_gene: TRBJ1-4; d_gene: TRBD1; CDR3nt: TGTGCCAGCAGCACCATAGGGACAGCAACTAATGAAAAACTGTTTTTT; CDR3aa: CASSTIGTATNEKLFF
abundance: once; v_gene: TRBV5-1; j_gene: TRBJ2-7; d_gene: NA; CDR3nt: TGCGCCAGCACCTTTTTGGACACAACCTACGAGCAGTACTTC; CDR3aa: CASTFLDTTYEQYF
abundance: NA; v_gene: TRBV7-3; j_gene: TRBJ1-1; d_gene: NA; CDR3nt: TGTGCCAGCAGCTTACTGGGGGGCACTGAAGCTTTCTTT; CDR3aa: CASSLLGGTEAFF
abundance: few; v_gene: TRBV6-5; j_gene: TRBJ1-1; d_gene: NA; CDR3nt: TGTGCCAGCAGTTACTCGATGAGGAGCACTGAAGCTTTCTTT; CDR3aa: CASSYSMRSTEAFF
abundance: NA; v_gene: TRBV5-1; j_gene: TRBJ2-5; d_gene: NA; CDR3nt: TGCGCCAGCAGCGCCTCTCCCAGGGTAACCGGTGAGACCCAGTACTTC; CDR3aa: CASSASPRVTGETQYF
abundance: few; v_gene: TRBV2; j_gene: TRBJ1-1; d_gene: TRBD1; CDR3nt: TGTGCCAGCAATCCCCGGACAGGGAGGAACACTGAAGCTTTCTTT; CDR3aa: CASNPRTGRNTEAFF
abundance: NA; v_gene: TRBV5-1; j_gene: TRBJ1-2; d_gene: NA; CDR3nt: TGCGCCAGCAGCGTCGACAGGAGGGCTAACTATGGCTACACCTTC; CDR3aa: CASSVDRRANYGYTF
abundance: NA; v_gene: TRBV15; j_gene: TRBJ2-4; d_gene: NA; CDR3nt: TGTGCCACCAGCAGAGGGGGGGCGTCGGCCAAAAACATTCAGTACTTC; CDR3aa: CATSRGGASAKNIQYF
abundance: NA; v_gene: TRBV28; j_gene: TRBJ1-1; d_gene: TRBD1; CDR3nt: TGTGCCAGCAGTTTATTACAGGGGCGGAATTCGGCTTTCTTT; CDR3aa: CASSLLQGRNSAFF
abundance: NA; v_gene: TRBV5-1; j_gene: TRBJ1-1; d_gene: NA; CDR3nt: TGCGCCAGCAGCTGGAGGCGGGTGAACACTGAAGCTTTCTTT; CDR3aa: CASSWRRVNTEAFF
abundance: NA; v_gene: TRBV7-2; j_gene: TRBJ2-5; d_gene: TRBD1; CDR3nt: TGTGCCAGCAGCTTACCAGGGGGCGGTGAGACCCAGTACTTC; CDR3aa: CASSLPGGGETQYF
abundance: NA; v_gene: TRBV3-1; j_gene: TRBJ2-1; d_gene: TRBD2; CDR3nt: TGTGCCAGCAGCCAAGGGCTAGCGGGGGGGAGCGGCAATGAGCAGTTCTTC; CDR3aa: CASSQGLAGGSGNEQFF
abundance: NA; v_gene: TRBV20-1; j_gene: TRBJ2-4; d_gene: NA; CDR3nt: TGCAGTGCACGAAGACAGCTCAAGGCCAAAAACATTCAGTACTTC; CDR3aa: CSARRQLKAKNIQYF
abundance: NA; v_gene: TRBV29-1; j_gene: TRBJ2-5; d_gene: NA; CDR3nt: TGCAGCGTTGATTATCGGGGGAAAAAGGGGGAGACCCAGTACTTC; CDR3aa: CSVDYRGKKGETQYF
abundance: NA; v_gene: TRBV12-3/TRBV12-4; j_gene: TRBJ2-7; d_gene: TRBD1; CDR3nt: TGTGCCAGCAGTTTATGGGGACAGATCAACGACGAGCAGTACTTC; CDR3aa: CASSLWGQINDEQYF
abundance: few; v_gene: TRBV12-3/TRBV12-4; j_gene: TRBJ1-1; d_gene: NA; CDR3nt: TGTGCCAGCAGTTTGAGAACCCTGAACACTGAAGCTTTCTTT; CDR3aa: CASSLRTLNTEAFF
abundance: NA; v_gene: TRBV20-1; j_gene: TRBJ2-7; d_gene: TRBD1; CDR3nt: TGCAGTGCTCTCGGACAGGTAACCTACGAGCAGTACTTC; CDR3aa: CSALGQVTYEQYF
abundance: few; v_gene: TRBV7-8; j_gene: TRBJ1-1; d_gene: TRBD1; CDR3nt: TGTGCCAGCAGCTTAAGACAGGGTAGGATGAACACTGAAGCTTTCTTT; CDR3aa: CASSLRQGRMNTEAFF